This T cell receptor (beta chain) was retrieved from a study of T cell clones after liver transplantation. About the research overall: Liver transplant recipients had immunosuppression withdrawal attempted within 2 years.

Only in-frame clones appear in the TCRdb table, and some are missing; sequencing was by immunoSEQ multiplex PCR. Found here are some 80,000 clones, under 90% of them singletons; the top ten hold under 2.5%. The CDR3 has 16 residues. The V and J ends lost 5 bases and 0 bases respectively, with 14 bases between them. The V gene's germline CDR1 is KGHSH and CDR2 LQKENI. The source of this sequence is a human patient who received a liver transplant. Some T cells may be graft donor cells. The V gene is TRBV18, the J gene TRBJ2-1, with D tentatively TRBD2 (6 bases). The sequencing used CD4+ T cells from blood, collected 48 to 50 months after liver transplant. In DNA, the CDR3 is TGTGCCAGCTCAGGCGGGACCCCCGGCTCCTACAATGAGCAGTTCTTC. It encodes CASSGGTPGSYNEQFF.